This is a list of T cell receptor beta chains from one sample in a study of T cell repertoires in cytomegalovirus infection. TCRdb reanalysed the reads using MiXCR and keeps one entry per CDR3 protein. There are 750,000 to 900,000 distinct CDR3 sequences in the sample; 25% to 30% occur only once, and about an eighth lies in the top ten. No antigen is known for these receptors. The material was cultured CD8+ T cells from PBMCs, obtained from culture after CMV antigen stimulation. The receptors were sampled from a human donor in good health (CMV status not recorded). Some clones in this sample may be carry-over from other donors' samples. Both conserved end residues are part of each CDR3. A D gene is named only where the DNA matches it firmly. The size of a clone is reported for some rows only, either as once, few or many, or as a class for expanded clones.

abundance	v_gene	d_gene	j_gene	CDR3aa	CDR3nt
-	TRBV11-2	TRBD2	TRBJ2-3	CASSLFPLAGADTDTQYF	TGTGCCAGCAGCTTATTTCCACTAGCGGGGGCTGACACAGATACGCAGTATTTT
-	TRBV7-9	TRBD2	TRBJ2-3	CASSLNPSGGLNTQYF	TGTGCCAGCAGCTTAAACCCTAGCGGGGGCCTTAATACGCAGTATTTT
-	TRBV6-1	-	TRBJ1-1	CASRWTSLETEAFF	TGTGCCAGCAGGTGGACTTCCTTGGAGACTGAAGCTTTCTTT
-	TRBV5-1	-	TRBJ2-5	CASSPPSAGRVETQYF	TGCGCCAGCAGCCCACCTAGCGCGGGCAGGGTTGAGACCCAGTACTTC
-	TRBV7-2	-	TRBJ1-3	CASSLWPGAGNSGNTIYF	TGTGCCAGCAGCTTATGGCCGGGGGCGGGGAACTCTGGAAACACCATATATTTT
few	TRBV15	TRBD1	TRBJ1-1	CATSRRTGLNTEAFF	TGTGCCACCAGCAGGAGGACAGGGTTGAACACTGAAGCTTTCTTT
few	TRBV6-1	-	TRBJ1-1	CASSFDGQLTEAFF	TGTGCCAGCAGTTTCGACGGACAACTCACTGAAGCTTTCTTT
-	TRBV6-1	-	TRBJ2-5	CASSEVGLYQETQYF	TGTGCCAGCAGTGAAGTCGGACTATACCAAGAGACCCAGTACTTC
-	TRBV7-9	-	TRBJ1-2	CASSLEATTYGYTF	TGTGCCAGCAGCTTGGAGGCCACGACATATGGCTACACCTTC
few	TRBV12-3/TRBV12-4	TRBD1	TRBJ1-1	CASSSGTGETVEAFF	TGTGCCAGCAGTTCCGGGACAGGGGAAACGGTTGAAGCTTTCTTT
few	TRBV6-2/TRBV6-3	-	TRBJ1-1	CASSYPRTESNTEAFF	TGTGCCAGCAGTTACCCTAGGACAGAGAGCAACACTGAAGCTTTCTTT
few	TRBV4-1	-	TRBJ1-2	CASSQGTDDGYTF	TGCGCCAGCAGCCAAGGGACAGATGATGGCTACACCTTC
-	TRBV20-1	-	TRBJ1-2	CSARDVAEANYGYTF	TGCAGTGCTAGAGATGTGGCGGAAGCTAACTATGGCTACACCTTC
-	TRBV6-6	TRBD1	TRBJ1-2	CASSVLRGTAPYGYTF	TGTGCCAGCAGTGTACTCCGGGGGACAGCACCATATGGCTACACCTTC
-	TRBV27	TRBD1	TRBJ2-5	CASSSLRGETQYF	TGTGCCAGCAGTTCCCTCAGGGGGGAGACCCAGTACTTC
many	TRBV7-9	-	TRBJ1-4	CASSPRKPRTHEKLFF	TGTGCCAGCAGCCCAAGGAAGCCACGCACCCATGAAAAACTGTTTTTT
-	TRBV9	-	TRBJ2-7	CASSPFDPHPGEQYF	TGTGCCAGCAGTCCGTTCGATCCCCACCCCGGCGAGCAGTACTTC
many	TRBV12-3/TRBV12-4	TRBD2	TRBJ2-2	CASTSRLALNPGELFF	TGTGCCAGCACTTCGCGACTAGCTTTAAACCCCGGGGAGCTGTTTTTT
many	TRBV6-1	-	TRBJ1-1	CASSSRRHGMTNTEAFF	TGTGCCAGCAGTTCACGCAGACACGGAATGACGAACACTGAAGCTTTCTTT
many	TRBV5-1	-	TRBJ1-6	CASSWGTEYNSPLHF	TGCGCCAGCAGCTGGGGGACCGAATATAATTCACCCCTCCACTTT
few	TRBV6-5	-	TRBJ2-1	CASSYSTGDNNEQFF	TGTGCCAGCAGTTACTCGACGGGAGATAACAATGAGCAGTTCTTC
few	TRBV19	TRBD2	TRBJ2-1	CASSKAGGAIEQFF	TGTGCCAGTAGTAAGGCGGGGGGGGCTATTGAGCAGTTCTTC
few	TRBV4-1	TRBD1	TRBJ1-2	CASSQEGTAGGYTF	TGCGCCAGCAGCCAAGAGGGGACAGCGGGTGGCTACACCTTC
-	TRBV19	TRBD1	TRBJ2-2	CASSWRTGGFPDPGELFF	TGTGCCAGTAGCTGGAGGACAGGGGGGTTCCCGGACCCCGGGGAGCTGTTTTTT
-	TRBV9	TRBD1	TRBJ1-1	CASSGAPGQGPEAFF	TGTGCCAGCAGCGGTGCCCCGGGACAGGGGCCTGAAGCTTTCTTT
few	TRBV27	-	TRBJ1-6	CASSVTGSNSPLHF	TGTGCCAGCAGTGTGACGGGATCCAATTCACCCCTCCACTTT
-	TRBV28	-	TRBJ2-2	CASSEKEVTGELFF	TGTGCCAGCAGCGAAAAGGAGGTTACCGGGGAGCTGTTTTTT
-	TRBV11-2	-	TRBJ2-1	CASSPGTPQFF	TGTGCCAGCAGCCCCGGGACTCCGCAGTTCTTC
-	TRBV7-8	TRBD1	TRBJ1-3	CASSLEDRAGIYF	TGTGCCAGCAGCTTAGAAGACAGGGCGGGCATATATTTT
few	TRBV29-1	-	TRBJ1-2	CSVVLGRFSIGNGYTF	TGCAGCGTTGTCCTGGGGCGTTTCAGTATCGGAAATGGCTACACCTTC
-	TRBV6-2/TRBV6-3	-	TRBJ2-5	CASGGRPSRGQRWETQYF	TGTGCCAGCGGGGGGAGGCCCAGTCGAGGTCAACGCTGGGAGACCCAGTACTTC
few	TRBV7-9	-	TRBJ2-1	CASSSDLTGNEQFF	TGTGCCAGCAGCTCCGACCTGACCGGCAATGAGCAGTTCTTC
few	TRBV6-8	-	TRBJ1-1	CASSYRGVVTEAFF	TGTGCCAGCAGTTACCGAGGGGTCGTCACTGAAGCTTTCTTT
-	TRBV4-3	-	TRBJ1-1	CASSHVAGNTEAFF	TGCGCCAGCAGCCATGTTGCGGGGAACACTGAAGCTTTCTTT
few	TRBV7-2	TRBD2	TRBJ2-1	CASSYLAGRSNEQFF	TGTGCCAGCAGCTATTTAGCGGGGCGATCCAATGAGCAGTTCTTC
few	TRBV28	-	TRBJ1-5	CASSLRHYTGNQPQHF	TGTGCCAGCAGCCTGCGACACTATACCGGCAATCAGCCCCAGCATTTT
few	TRBV12-3/TRBV12-4	-	TRBJ2-7	CASSLGSQAGYEQYF	TGTGCCAGCAGTTTGGGGTCACAGGCAGGTTACGAGCAGTACTTC
-	TRBV18	-	TRBJ1-1	CASSPNQGTTEAFF	TGTGCCAGCTCACCAAACCAGGGTACGACTGAAGCTTTCTTT
few	TRBV7-8	-	TRBJ2-7	CASSSQGYYEQYF	TGTGCCAGCAGCTCACAGGGATACTACGAGCAGTACTTC
many	TRBV7-6	-	TRBJ2-6	CASSLAYPGRTFSGANVLTF	TGTGCCAGCAGCTTAGCTTATCCGGGACGTACCTTCTCTGGGGCCAACGTCCTGACTTTC
-	TRBV23-1	-	TRBJ2-1	CAIPGPSTDSYNEQFF	TGCGCCATCCCCGGACCTTCGACAGACTCCTACAATGAGCAGTTCTTC
-	TRBV27	-	TRBJ1-2	CASSLSGQNGYTF	TGTGCCAGCAGTCTGTCGGGGCAGAATGGCTACACCTTC
-	TRBV24-1	-	TRBJ2-2	CATSVDTGELFF	TGTGCCACCAGTGTGGACACCGGGGAGCTGTTTTTT
few	TRBV24-1	-	TRBJ2-1	CATSDRGVTNEQFF	TGTGCCACCAGTGATAGGGGGGTAACAAATGAGCAGTTCTTC
-	TRBV12-5	-	TRBJ2-3	CASGLTIHGQYF	TGTGCTAGTGGCTTGACCATTCATGGGCAGTATTTT